This T cell receptor beta chain was sequenced during a study of identical twins. Study-wide results and limits: A cross-sectional statistical analysis, not follow-up of the same donors, supported the conclusions.

In this sample, this clonotype turned up a few times. As yet, its antigen is unknown. The CDR3 has 16 residues. The V and J ends lost 3 bases and 7 bases, in that order; junction bases with no gene match: 11. Germline V gene sequence: CDR1 SEHNR, CDR2 FQNEAQ (reference sequence). TCRdb re-called the 5' RACE reads through MiXCR, storing one row per CDR3 protein. Among approximately 550,000 distinct CDR3 sequences listed, around 24% were seen once. The data were also submitted as part of a second study, on yellow fever vaccine responses in identical twins.

The sequence was collected from a young woman in good health. Sequenced input: CD4+ T cells sorted from blood. This chain uses TRBV7-9 with TRBJ2-2; 7 nucleotides line up with TRBD1. In DNA, the CDR3 is TGTGCCAGCAGCTTGCCACAGGGGATATTCATCGGGGAGCTGTTTTTT. Residues: CASSLPQGIFIGELFF. Combining the CDR3 with reference TRBV7-9 and TRBJ2-2 gives the whole variable domain DTGVSQNPRHKITKRGQNVTFRCDPISEHNRLYWYRQTLGQGPEFLTYFQNEAQLEKSRLLSDRFSAERPKGSFSTLEIQRTEQGDSAMYLCASSLPQGIFIGELFFGEGSRLTVL.